This passage covers 17 T cell receptor beta chains from one sample sequenced in a study of post-analysis software for immune sequencing data. These receptors are not linked to any known antigen. Points from the study as a whole: The study found TRBV5-6, TRBV5-1 and TRBV20-1 among a few TRBV segments more frequent in patients than controls.

Unique molecular identifiers featured in each of the TCR beta cDNA libraries. TCRdb ran MiXCR on the PCR reads and lists one entry per CDR3 protein. This table holds about 820,000 distinct CDR3 sequences, roughly 58% found once. The sequencing input was blood. Receptor source: a girl aged 5-17 years with multiple sclerosis.

V usage is TRBV3-1 and J usage is TRBJ1-4; D possibly corresponds to TRBD1 (5 bases). The length of the CDR3 is 13 residues. V was trimmed by 1 base and J by 14 bases, leaving 14 bases between them. Germline V lookup: CDR1 LGHDT, CDR2 YNNKEL (reference sequence). Written as DNA, the CDR3 is TGTGCCAGCAGCCAAGCAACAGGAAAAGGCCTGTTTTTT. This sequence encodes CASSQATGKGLFF. Drawing the rest from reference TRBV3-1 and TRBJ1-4, the complete variable domain is DTAVSQTPKYLVTQMGNDKSIKCEQNLGHDTMYWYKQDSKKFLKIMFSYNNKELIINETVPNRFSPKSPDKAHLNLHINSLELGDSAVYFCASSQATGKGLFFGSGTQLSVL.

V is TRBV7-8 and J is TRBJ2-5; 10 bases fit TRBD2. Germline trimming cut 1 base from V and 2 bases from J; bases unmatched to any gene: 7. This CDR3 comprises 17 residues. Germline V gene sequence: CDR1 SGHVS, CDR2 FQNEAQ. The CDR3 bases are TGTGCCAGCAGCTTAGGTGGAACTAGCGGGACTCAAGAGACCCAGTACTTC. Translated: CASSLGGTSGTQETQYF.

V gene TRBV6-6 combines with J gene TRBJ2-1; TRBD2 matches 8 bases. The ends lost 1 base at V and 5 bases at J; junction bases unmatched: 7. This CDR3 contains 16 residues. Germline CDR1 reads MNHNY; CDR2 reads SVGAGI (reference sequence). In DNA form, the CDR3 reads TGTGCCAGCAGTTACTTGGTAGCGGGGAATAACAATGAGCAGTTCTTC. It specifies CASSYLVAGNNNEQFF.

This clonotype has a handful of counts. The V gene is TRBV12-3 or TRBV12-4, the J gene TRBJ1-1; 8 bases match TRBD1. CDR3 length equals 17 residues. The V and J ends lost 7 bases and 3 bases, in that order; junction bases with no gene match: 16. CDR3 nucleotides: TGTGCCAGCACCCCTTGGACAGGGCGATTGGGGGACACTGAAGCTTTCTTT. Translated: CASTPWTGRLGDTEAFF.

CDR3 in amino acids: CASSPLRGPSYEQYF. The CDR3 DNA reads as TGTGCCAGCAGCCCTTTGAGGGGGCCTTCCTACGAGCAGTACTTC. This chain connects TRBV3-1 to TRBJ2-7, with 7 bases fitting TRBD1. Germline V lookup: CDR1 LGHDT, CDR2 YNNKEL (reference sequence). The V segment lost 4 bases and the J segment 1 base; nucleotides outside the gene matches: 7. The CDR3 is made up of 15 amino acids.

This clonotype was detected a few times. The CDR3 DNA reads TGTGCCAGCAGTTTAAACAGGGTCAGGACCTACGAGCAGTACTTC. This gives the protein CASSLNRVRTYEQYF. This rearrangement joins TRBV12-3 or TRBV12-4 to TRBJ2-4, with D possibly TRBD1 on 6 matching bases. The DNA end is a closer match to TRBJ2-7, so the J assignment may be wrong. The CDR3 has 15 residues.

The chain combines TRBV7-9 with TRBJ2-1; tentative D call: TRBD2 (5 bases). The CDR3 loop spans 18 amino acids. Germline values: CDR1 SEHNR, CDR2 FQNEAQ (reference sequence). The V end was cut by 1 base, the J end by 9 bases, with 25 bases between. This CDR3 reads CASSLDLNPLAVKGEQFF. DNA for the CDR3: TGTGCCAGCAGCTTAGATCTAAATCCCCTAGCAGTGAAGGGTGAGCAGTTCTTC.

The J gene is TRBJ2-3, the V gene TRBV7-9, with D perhaps being TRBD1 or TRBD2 (5 bases each). The CDR3 spans 14 residues. Germline CDR1 is SEHNR and CDR2 is FQNEAQ (reference sequence). Trimming took off 5 bases at V and 5 bases at J, with 14 bases between the two ends. The CDR3 coding sequence is TGTGCCAGCAGCCGTTTTATGGGGGAAGATACGCAGTATTTT. It yields the protein CASSRFMGEDTQYF.

This chain joins TRBV7-9 and TRBJ1-2, with D possibly TRBD1 on 5 matching bases. Germline CDR1 and CDR2: SEHNR and FQNEAQ (reference sequence). CDR3 length: 13 residues. Trimming took 5 bases from V and 6 from J, leaving 13 bases between them. In nucleotides, the CDR3 is TGTGCCAGCAGCCGTGGGGGGGATCATGGCTACACCTTC. Its translation: CASSRGGDHGYTF.

The J gene is TRBJ2-1, the V gene TRBV6-5; 10 bases map to TRBD2. The CDR3 runs 16 residues. The germline V gene encodes CDR1 MNHEY and CDR2 SVGAGI. V shed 4 bases and J 4 bases; nucleotides not matched to a gene: 7. The CDR3, as DNA: TGTGCCAGCAGTTCCGGGACTAGCGCTGTTTACAATGAGCAGTTCTTC. Translated: CASSSGTSAVYNEQFF.

This clonotype has just a few counts. The rearrangement uses TRBV20-1 and TRBJ2-7; possibly TRBD2 for D (6 bases). This CDR3 spans 13 amino acids. Germline CDR1 DFQATT, CDR2 SNEGSKA (reference sequence). Between the trimmed V and J ends, which lost 3 bases and 5 bases, there was a span of 14 bases. In DNA form, the CDR3 reads TGCAGTGCTAGGCGACTTGGGGAGGACGAGCAGTACTTC. This gives the protein CSARRLGEDEQYF.

The V call is TRBV6-5, the J call TRBJ2-5; a weak D match, TRBD2 (6 bases). The CDR3 is made up of 13 amino acids. V was cut by 2 bases and J by 5 bases, with 9 bases left in between. CDR1 MNHEY and CDR2 SVGAGI come from the germline V gene. CDR3 sequence reads: CASSYGGLETQYF. The CDR3 DNA is TGTGCCAGCAGTTACGGAGGGTTGGAGACCCAGTACTTC.

The V and J genes are TRBV15 and TRBJ2-5; D ambiguous. The CDR3 spans 14 residues. V was clipped by 1 base and J by 1 base, with 7 bases between them. Germline CDR1 is LNHNV and CDR2 is YYDKDF (reference sequence). The CDR3 loop is CATSRVPTQETQYF. In DNA form, the CDR3 reads TGTGCCACCAGCAGAGTCCCCACCCAAGAGACCCAGTACTTC. Combining the CDR3 with reference TRBV15 and TRBJ2-5 gives the whole variable domain DAMVIQNPRYQVTQFGKPVTLSCSQTLNHNVMYWYQQKSSQAPKLLFHYYDKDFNNEADTPDNFQSRRPNTSFCFLDIRSPGLGDTAMYLCATSRVPTQETQYFGPGTRLLVL.

This clonotype was detected a few times. The rearrangement uses TRBV28 and TRBJ1-2, with D unresolved. Per germline, CDR1 MDHEN and CDR2 SYDVKM. V was shortened by 6 bases and J by 8 bases, with 16 bases between the two germline ends. CDR3 length equals 13 residues. CDR3 DNA sequence: TGTGCCAGCAGCTCCCCCTTGGGCTGGGGCTACACCTTC. It encodes CASSSPLGWGYTF.

The V and J genes are TRBV20-1 and TRBJ1-1; no definite D call. The CDR3 spans 14 residues. Trimming shortened V by 1 base and J by 0 bases, and 9 bases separated the two germline ends. In germline, CDR1 is DFQATT, CDR2 SNEGSKA (reference sequence). CDR3 region: CSARAGKMNTEAFF. The CDR3, as DNA: TGCAGTGCTAGAGCCGGTAAAATGAACACTGAAGCTTTCTTT.

This CDR3 reads CSARASGGGVETQYF. The CDR3 nucleotides are TGCAGTGCTAGGGCTAGCGGGGGTGGTGTGGAGACCCAGTACTTC. The chain has TRBV20-1 and TRBJ2-7; 10 bases map to TRBD2. Gene TRBJ2-5 matches the end of the DNA better, so the J call may be wrong. Germline V gene data show CDR1 as DFQATT and CDR2 as SNEGSKA (reference sequence). The CDR3 loop spans 15 amino acids.

The rearrangement uses TRBV29-1 and TRBJ2-5; 11 bases are a match to TRBD2. The length of the CDR3 is 14 residues. Germline V gene sequence: CDR1 SQVTM, CDR2 ANQGSEA. J gave up 5 bases and V 4 bases, and 6 bases lay outside the gene matches. The CDR3 DNA sequence: TGCAGCGTTGGGCCACTAGCGGGAGTGGAGACCCAGTACTTC. It is translated as CSVGPLAGVETQYF.